Listed here are 20 T cell receptor beta chains from one sample, sequenced in a study of shared clonotypes between healthy human individuals (dated by TCRdb to 2018 to 2021). Library prep was done by the immunoSEQ multiplex PCR assay. TCRdb mirrors the immuneACCESS table, restricted to in-frame sequences. Some clones are absent from its copies; in checked studies, under half trace to an unresolved V gene, and the reason for the others is unknown. A total of a few hundred thousand clones appear in this sample, roughly 70% of them only once. Of the sample, about a tenth is held by the ten largest clones. The sequencing sample was made of memory CD4+ T cells sorted from blood. Explained via the paper, the cell subset or site label denotes: CD45RA-negative fraction. These receptors all stem from a man aged 25 to 45 in good health.

V gene TRBV5-1 combines with J gene TRBJ1-3; D might be TRBD1 (5 bases). The CDR3 loop spans 14 amino acids. Germline values: CDR1 SGHRS, CDR2 YFSETQ. The V end lost 4 bases, the J end lost 0 bases, and 8 bases lay between the germline ends. The CDR3 loop reads CASSPGLSGNTIYF. The CDR3 DNA reads as TGCGCCAGCAGCCCGGGACTCTCTGGAAACACCATATATTTT. Supplemented by reference TRBV5-1 and TRBJ1-3, the full variable domain reads KAGVTQTPRYLIKTRGQQVTLSCSPISGHRSVSWYQQTPGQGLQFLFEYFSETQRNKGNFPGRFSGRQFSNSRSEMNVSTLELGDSALYLCASSPGLSGNTIYFGEGSWLTVV.

This clone was recorded many times. V is TRBV5-6 and J is TRBJ2-3; a possible D gene is TRBD2 (6 bases). The germline V gene has CDR1 SGHDT and CDR2 YYEEEE. Trimming left V 4 bases short and J 5 bases short, with 26 bases between. The CDR3 spans 18 residues. The CDR3 region is CASSPLTFGSEGRDTQYF. DNA for the CDR3: TGTGCCAGCAGCCCCCTTACTTTCGGGAGCGAGGGCCGAGATACGCAGTATTTT.

The chain links TRBV28 to TRBJ1-5, with D unresolved. Germline loops: CDR1 MDHEN, CDR2 SYDVKM. The CDR3 consists of 14 residues. Between the trimmed V and J ends, which lost 6 bases and 5 bases, there was a span of 14 bases. This chain's CDR3 is CASRERRSDQPQHF. CDR3 nucleotide sequence: TGTGCCAGCAGAGAGAGGAGGTCCGATCAGCCCCAGCATTTT.

This clone was recorded once. V and J are TRBV10-3 and TRBJ1-5, with D tentatively TRBD1 (5 bases). V lost 4 bases, J lost 7 bases, and 8 bases lay in between. CDR1 and CDR2 (germline): ENHRY, SYGVKD. The CDR3 is 12 residues long. DNA for the CDR3: TGTGCCATCAGTGCAGGGTTCCAGCCCCAGCATTTT. Residues: CAISAGFQPQHF.

This clone was picked up a small number of times. The chain has TRBV2 and TRBJ2-7, with TRBD2 matching over 13 bases. The CDR3 contains 15 residues. Looked up from germline, CDR1 is SNHLY and CDR2 is FYNNEI. V lost 2 bases to trimming and J lost 4 bases; unmatched junction nucleotides: 2. The CDR3 here is CASSEWTSGSYEQYF. CDR3 nucleotide sequence: TGTGCCAGCAGTGAATGGACTAGCGGGAGTTACGAGCAGTACTTC.

This clone showed up just a few times. V gene TRBV4-1 combines with J gene TRBJ2-2; the match to TRBD1 covers 9 bases. The V and J ends lost 0 bases and 7 bases, in that order; junction bases with no gene match: 9. Germline V gives CDR1 MGHRA, CDR2 YSYEKL. The CDR3 length is 17 residues. CDR3 sequence (DNA): TGCGCCAGCAGCCAAGAGTCCGGGACAGGGATTATCGGGGAGCTGTTTTTT. This encodes CASSQESGTGIIGELFF.

This clone was seen once. The gene calls are TRBV28 and TRBJ1-2, with D unclear. CDR1 and CDR2 (germline): MDHEN, SYDVKM. This CDR3 has 12 amino acids. V was cut by 8 bases and J by 4 bases, with 11 bases left in between. Here the CDR3 DNA reads TGTGCCAGCGGAACGGCAGTCTATGGCTACACCTTC. Translating gives CASGTAVYGYTF.

CDR3 in amino acids: CASSSLFARENIQYF. In nucleotides, the CDR3 is TGTGCCAGCAGCTCGCTTTTTGCCAGAGAAAACATTCAGTACTTC. The chain recombines TRBV5-4 with TRBJ2-4; D unresolved. Looked up from germline, CDR1 is SGHNT and CDR2 is YYREEE (reference sequence). Deletions cut 3 bases from V and 5 bases from J, with 15 bases between. The CDR3 sequence is 15 residues long.

The CDR3, as DNA: TGTGCCAGCAGCTCCGGAATTCAAGAGACCCAGTACTTC. Translating it yields CASSSGIQETQYF. The chain joins TRBV5-4 to TRBJ2-5; no clear D. The V gene lost 3 bases and the J gene lost 2 bases, with 8 bases spanning the gap. The CDR3 length is 13 residues. Looked up from germline, CDR1 is SGHNT and CDR2 is YYREEE (reference sequence).

The rearrangement links TRBV18 to TRBJ1-3; no firm D call. The length of the CDR3 is 15 residues. Trimming cost V 2 bases and J 0 bases, with 8 bases left between them. Germline V lookup: CDR1 KGHSH, CDR2 LQKENI. The CDR3 DNA reads TGTGCCAGCTCACCAGCGTGGAGCTCTGGAAACACCATATATTTT. Its translation is CASSPAWSSGNTIYF.

This chain joins TRBV18 and TRBJ2-1, with 14 bases lining up with TRBD2. The ends lost 6 bases at V and 6 bases at J; junction bases unmatched: 7. Germline V gene sequence: CDR1 KGHSH, CDR2 LQKENI. CDR3 length equals 16 residues. CDR3: CASSQGLAGVRNEQFF. For the CDR3, the DNA is TGTGCCAGCTCCCAGGGACTAGCGGGAGTGCGCAATGAGCAGTTCTTC. The variable domain in full, with the rest retrieved from reference TRBV18 and TRBJ2-1, is NAGVMQNPRHLVRRRGQEARLRCSPMKGHSHVYWYRQLPEEGLKFMVYLQKENIIDESGMPKERFSAEFPKEGPSILRIQQVVRGDSAAYFCASSQGLAGVRNEQFFGPGTRLTVL.

The CDR3 spells CAITEAGSYNEQFF. The CDR3, as DNA: TGTGCCATCACAGAGGCTGGGTCCTACAATGAGCAGTTCTTC. This chain connects TRBV10-3 to TRBJ2-1; no firm D call. V was pared by 7 bases and J by 1 base, with 11 bases between. The CDR3 extends over 14 amino acids. Germline loops: CDR1 ENHRY, CDR2 SYGVKD.

With respect to this clone: This CDR3 is also generated by other DNA sequences in the sample. V and J are TRBV5-1 and TRBJ1-2; TRBD1 aligns across 7 bases. V trimming: 4 bases; J trimming: 2 bases; junction bases outside the gene matches: 5. The CDR3 is made up of 14 amino acids. Germline values: CDR1 SGHRS, CDR2 YFSETQ. The CDR3 is CASSEQGTNYGYTF. In nucleotides, the CDR3 is TGCGCCAGCAGCGAACAGGGGACGAACTATGGCTACACCTTC.

The rearrangement links TRBV5-5 to TRBJ2-7; D might be TRBD1 (5 bases). The CDR3 has 15 residues. Germline-derived CDR1 and CDR2 are SGHKS and YYEKEE (reference sequence). Trimming shortened V by 0 bases and J by 0 bases, and 10 bases separated the two germline ends. The CDR3 DNA is TGTGCCAGCAGCTTGGAAAGGGGTCCCTCCTACGAGCAGTACTTC. Amino acids: CASSLERGPSYEQYF. The complete variable domain, with remaining parts taken from reference TRBV5-5 and TRBJ2-7, reads DAGVTQSPTHLIKTRGQQVTLRCSPISGHKSVSWYQQVLGQGPQFIFQYYEKEERGRGNFPDRFSARQFPNYSSELNVNALLLGDSALYLCASSLERGPSYEQYFGPGTRLTVT.

Notes on this clone: This same CDR3 is encoded by further DNA sequences in the sample. The chain joins TRBV7-8 to TRBJ1-5; D remains unclear. CDR3 length: 13 amino acids. The germline CDR1 and CDR2 sequences are SGHVS and FQNEAQ. Trimming took off 1 base at V and 7 bases at J, with 8 bases between the two ends. As DNA, the CDR3 is TGTGCCAGCAGCTTAGGTGCCGTCCAGCCCCAGCATTTT. Translation gives CASSLGAVQPQHF.

The genes are TRBV28 and TRBJ2-1; 8 bases align to TRBD2. Germline V gene data show CDR1 as MDHEN and CDR2 as SYDVKM. The CDR3 extends over 16 amino acids. Trimming cost V 5 bases and J 7 bases; bases outside gene matches: 13. CDR3 protein: CASSRIGLAGGNEQFF. CDR3 nucleotide sequence: TGTGCCAGCAGTAGAATCGGCCTAGCGGGTGGTAATGAGCAGTTCTTC.

V usage is TRBV5-1 and J usage is TRBJ1-1; 8 nucleotides agree with TRBD1. Germline V CDR1 and CDR2: SGHRS, YFSETQ. CDR3 size: 15 residues. Losses at the gene ends were 0 bases for V and 4 bases for J; bases not matched to a gene: 5. The CDR3 sequence: CASSLGSGGVTEAFF. The CDR3 coding sequence is TGCGCCAGCAGCTTGGGGTCAGGGGGCGTCACTGAAGCTTTCTTT.

V is TRBV29-1 and J is TRBJ1-2; 9 bases are a match to TRBD1. After removal of 2 bases from V and 6 bases from J, the junction contained 4 bases not matched to a gene. Germline CDR1 is SQVTM and CDR2 is ANQGSEA. This CDR3 has 13 amino acids. The CDR3 loop is CSVERTGENGYTF. The CDR3 bases are TGCAGCGTTGAAAGGACAGGGGAGAATGGCTACACCTTC.

The chain employs TRBV6-6 and TRBJ2-1; D may be TRBD2 (5 bases). This CDR3 comprises 15 residues. With 0 bases removed from V and 3 bases from J, the gap between germline ends came to 9 bases. The germline V gene has CDR1 MNHNY and CDR2 SVGAGI (reference sequence). The CDR3 loop is CASSYSSGGYNEQFF. The CDR3, as DNA: TGTGCCAGCAGTTACTCGAGTGGAGGCTACAATGAGCAGTTCTTC.

The chain carries TRBV18 and TRBJ2-3, with TRBD1 identical over 7 bases. The CDR3 loop spans 15 amino acids. V lost 3 bases to trimming and J lost 1 base; unmatched junction nucleotides: 4. Germline-derived CDR1 and CDR2 are KGHSH and LQKENI. The CDR3 is CASSPGQTRTDTQYF. The CDR3 bases are TGTGCCAGCTCACCGGGACAGACACGCACAGATACGCAGTATTTT.